One sample yielded the 24 T cell receptor beta chains listed below, sequenced in a study of blood T cell repertoires in COVID-19. Generated by immunoSEQ multiplex PCR, the TCRdb table keeps only in-frame clones and is missing some. The sample includes more than 300,000 clones, over 85% of them seen just once. The sample consisted of PBMCs or T cells enriched from blood (not recorded which). These receptors originate from a woman aged 30 to 39 who had recovered from COVID-19.

V and J are TRBV5-6 and TRBJ2-7; no firm D call. Germline V CDR1 and CDR2: SGHDT, YYEEEE. There are 14 residues in the CDR3. The V end lost 1 base, the J end lost 2 bases, and 10 bases lay between the germline ends. The CDR3 DNA reads TGTGCCAGCAGCTTGTTGTACACACCCTACGAGCAGTACTTC. Its translation is CASSLLYTPYEQYF.

This clone was picked up a small number of times. V and J are TRBV30 and TRBJ1-3; D gene ambiguous. Germline-derived CDR1 and CDR2 are GTSNPN and SVGIG (reference sequence). The CDR3 totals 19 residues. V lost 0 bases, J lost 5 bases, and 26 bases lay in between. As DNA, the CDR3 is TGTGCCTGGAGTGTACATCGGGTCTTTGTTCCCGCATACAGAAACACCATATATTTT. Encoded protein: CAWSVHRVFVPAYRNTIYF.

CDR3 loop: CASSRLDRAPYNEQFF. CDR3 in DNA: TGTGCCAGCAGTCGCCTGGACAGGGCTCCCTACAATGAGCAGTTCTTC. The V call is TRBV28, the J call TRBJ2-1; 8 bases are shared with TRBD1. Germline CDR1 MDHEN, CDR2 SYDVKM. The CDR3 is made up of 16 amino acids. J lost 2 bases, V lost 5 bases, and 8 bases had no gene match.

This clone was seen just once. The genes are TRBV19 and TRBJ1-4; possible D gene TRBD1, 6 bases. Trimming removed 4 bases from V and 7 bases from J, with 16 bases in between. Germline values: CDR1 LNHDA, CDR2 SQIVND (reference sequence). The CDR3 spans 15 residues. The CDR3 coding sequence is TGTGCCAGTAGTACCTCGGGGGGCGCGGGTGAAAAACTGTTTTTT. Protein sequence: CASSTSGGAGEKLFF.

V usage is TRBV28 and J usage is TRBJ1-1, with D possibly TRBD1 on 5 matching bases. The CDR3 sequence is 16 residues long. Trimming removed 3 bases from V and 4 bases from J, with 18 bases in between. CDR1 and CDR2 from the germline V gene are MDHEN and SYDVKM. CDR3 in DNA: TGTGCCAGCAGTTTTACCTGGGTAGGGGAGGCCACTGAAGCTTTCTTT. Amino acids: CASSFTWVGEATEAFF.

The V and J genes are TRBV6-5 and TRBJ1-2, with a weak D call TRBD1 (6 bases). Germline assignment: CDR1 MNHEY and CDR2 SVGAGI. The CDR3 runs to 13 residues. Trimming took 2 bases from V and 4 from J, leaving 8 bases between them. The CDR3 is CASSYDRRYGYTF. For the CDR3, the DNA is TGTGCCAGCAGTTACGACAGGCGCTATGGCTACACCTTC.

This chain connects TRBV9 to TRBJ2-1, with D tentatively TRBD2 (5 bases). CDR1 is SGDLS and CDR2 is YYNGEE in the germline V gene. CDR3 length: 14 residues. V lost 0 bases to trimming and J lost 3 bases, with 7 bases between them. The CDR3 reads CASSVVRDYNEQFF. The CDR3 DNA is TGTGCCAGCAGCGTAGTCCGGGACTACAATGAGCAGTTCTTC.

The chain has TRBV11-2 and TRBJ2-5, with D possibly matching TRBD2 (6 bases). The V gene's germline CDR1 is SGHAT and CDR2 FQNNGV. Deletions cut 2 bases from V and 2 bases from J, with 15 bases between. The CDR3 spans 16 residues. In DNA form, the CDR3 reads TGTGCCAGCAGCTTAAACCAGCCCGCGGGACAAGAGACCCAGTACTTC. It translates to CASSLNQPAGQETQYF.

This rearrangement joins TRBV28 to TRBJ2-1; D is perhaps TRBD1 (5 bases). CDR3 length: 14 amino acids. Trimming removed 4 bases from V and 0 bases from J, with 7 bases in between. Germline V gives CDR1 MDHEN, CDR2 SYDVKM. CDR3 nucleotide sequence: TGTGCCAGCAGTTACACAGGCTCCTACAATGAGCAGTTCTTC. It encodes CASSYTGSYNEQFF.

The J gene is TRBJ2-1, the V gene TRBV6-2 or TRBV6-3; a possible D gene is TRBD2 (5 bases). Germline CDR1 and CDR2: MNHEY and SVGEGT. The CDR3 consists of 15 residues. V was pared by 0 bases and J by 5 bases, with 11 bases between. The CDR3 DNA reads TGTGCCAGCAGTTACTCCCTGTACGGGAACAATGAGCAGTTCTTC. Protein product: CASSYSLYGNNEQFF.

This chain uses TRBV7-6 with TRBJ2-1; D perhaps matches TRBD2 (6 bases). Germline V lookup: CDR1 SGHVS, CDR2 FNYEAQ. Between the trimmed V and J ends, which lost 2 bases and 2 bases, there was a span of 10 bases. The CDR3 is 15 residues long. The CDR3 DNA follows: TGTGCCAGCAGCTTATCCGGGGGACCCTACAATGAGCAGTTCTTC. This translates into CASSLSGGPYNEQFF.

The rearrangement joins TRBV10-3 to TRBJ2-7; D is uncertain. CDR3 length: 12 residues. The V end was cut by 2 bases, the J end by 4 bases, with 6 bases between. Germline V gives CDR1 ENHRY, CDR2 SYGVKD. The CDR3 nucleotides are TGTGCCATCAGTGAGAACGGGTACGAGCAGTACTTC. It codes for CAISENGYEQYF.

V is TRBV28 and J is TRBJ1-1; D unclear. This CDR3 has 14 amino acids. In germline, CDR1 is MDHEN, CDR2 SYDVKM. The V and J ends lost 3 bases and 4 bases respectively, with 12 bases between them. In DNA, the CDR3 is TGTGCCAGCAGTTTGGCGAGGGTGACCACTGAAGCTTTCTTT. It yields the protein CASSLARVTTEAFF.

This clone was counted a single time. The chain uses TRBV11-3 and TRBJ2-3, with D maybe TRBD1 (5 bases). This CDR3 comprises 15 residues. V lost 0 bases, J lost 1 base, and 8 bases lay in between. From germline, CDR1 is SGHNT and CDR2 YENEEA. CDR3 bases: TGTGCCAGCAGCTTAGACCAGGGCGGCACAGATACGCAGTATTTT. Encoded protein: CASSLDQGGTDTQYF.

The chain recombines TRBV3-1 (or the pseudogene TRBV3-2) with TRBJ1-1; 7 bases are shared with TRBD1. The CDR3 is 13 amino acids. Germline V gene data show CDR1 as LGHDT and CDR2 as YNNKEL (reference sequence). Trimming removed 8 bases from V and 9 bases from J; junction bases left unmatched: 12. The CDR3 sequence is CASAPQGQAKAFF. CDR3 coding DNA: TGTGCCAGCGCTCCCCAAGGACAGGCAAAAGCTTTCTTT.

This chain uses TRBV11-2 with TRBJ2-1, with 14 positions matching TRBD2. The junction had 3 bases not matched to a gene; V was cut back by 3 bases and J by 8 bases. This CDR3 region has 15 residues. From germline, CDR1 is SGHAT and CDR2 FQNNGV. CDR3 sequence: CASSFGTSGSDEQFF. CDR3 nucleotide sequence: TGTGCCAGCAGCTTCGGGACTAGCGGGAGTGATGAGCAGTTCTTC. Complete variable domain (other parts from reference TRBV11-2 and TRBJ2-1): EAGVAQSPRYKIIEKRQSVAFWCNPISGHATLYWYQQILGQGPKLLIQFQNNGVVDDSQLPKDRFSAERLKGVDSTLKIQPAKLEDSAVYLCASSFGTSGSDEQFFGPGTRLTVL.

This clone was observed a single time. The chain joins TRBV12-5 to TRBJ2-7; D not resolved. The CDR3 contains 14 residues. Trimming removed 7 bases at V and 2 bases at J, with 15 bases between. Germline CDR1 and CDR2: LGHNT and FRNRAP. The CDR3 loop reads CASAHPYLPYEQYF. The CDR3 bases are TGTGCTAGTGCCCACCCCTACCTACCCTACGAGCAGTACTTC.

This sequence joins TRBV27 and TRBJ2-7, with 7 nucleotides matching TRBD2. The CDR3 length is 16 residues. Germline loops: CDR1 MNHEY, CDR2 SMNVEV (reference sequence). V lost 1 base to trimming and J lost 2 bases; unmatched junction nucleotides: 8. The CDR3 DNA reads TGTGCCAGCAGTTTATGGGGCGGGAGTAACCCCTACGAGCAGTACTTC. Protein sequence: CASSLWGGSNPYEQYF.

The chain uses TRBV7-8 and TRBJ2-7, with no clear D. Trimming took 5 bases from V and 10 from J, leaving 15 bases between them. The CDR3 sequence is 12 residues long. Germline CDR1 is SGHVS and CDR2 is FQNEAQ. The CDR3 DNA follows: TGTGCCAGCAGCCAGAGACTCAGCGTTCAGTACTTC. Translation: CASSQRLSVQYF.

The chain employs TRBV5-1 and TRBJ2-4, with 7 bases lining up with TRBD1. The CDR3 covers 14 residues. The germline gives CDR1 SGHRS, CDR2 YFSETQ. After removal of 0 bases from V and 5 bases from J, the junction contained 2 bases not matched to a gene. The CDR3 DNA is TGCGCCAGCAGCTTGGGAGGGACAGAAAACATTCAGTACTTC. Translating gives CASSLGGTENIQYF. The full variable domain, in which reference TRBV5-1 and TRBJ2-4 provide the parts outside the CDR3, is KAGVTQTPRYLIKTRGQQVTLSCSPISGHRSVSWYQQTPGQGLQFLFEYFSETQRNKGNFPGRFSGRQFSNSRSEMNVSTLELGDSALYLCASSLGGTENIQYFGAGTRLSVL.

The J gene is TRBJ1-1, the V gene TRBV9; 8 bases are a match to TRBD1. J lost 4 bases, V lost 5 bases, and 13 bases had no gene match. Germline V gives CDR1 SGDLS, CDR2 YYNGEE. This CDR3 has 16 amino acids. CDR3 sequence reads: CASSYTQGAGSTEAFF. The CDR3 DNA is TGTGCCAGCAGTTATACCCAGGGGGCCGGAAGCACTGAAGCTTTCTTT.

This clone was seen just once. J is TRBJ1-3 and V is TRBV5-1; D unclear. From germline, CDR1 is SGHRS and CDR2 YFSETQ. This CDR3 spans 15 amino acids. Trimming took off 0 bases at V and 0 bases at J, with 7 bases between the two ends. DNA of the CDR3: TGCGCCAGCAGCTTGGATCTAAACTCTGGAAACACCATATATTTT. It encodes CASSLDLNSGNTIYF.

With regard to this clone: Other DNA sequences in the same sample also yield this CDR3. V and J are TRBV7-2 and TRBJ1-5, with D perhaps matching TRBD1 (6 bases). The V end lost 2 bases, the J end lost 2 bases, and 7 bases lay between the germline ends. The CDR3 totals 14 residues. Per germline, CDR1 SGHTA and CDR2 FQGNSA. The CDR3 is CASSLRQGNQPQHF. CDR3 coding DNA: TGTGCCAGCAGCTTAAGACAGGGCAATCAGCCCCAGCATTTT.

A few counts support this clone. This sequence joins TRBV18 and TRBJ2-7, with D possibly being TRBD1 (5 bases). Germline lookup yields CDR1 KGHSH and CDR2 LQKENI. The CDR3 extends over 14 amino acids. V gave up 4 bases and J gave up 4 bases, with 14 bases separating them. As DNA, the CDR3 is TGTGCCAGCTCACGGGCCGAGACAGTGTACGAGCAGTACTTC. Encoded protein: CASSRAETVYEQYF.